Listed here are 12 T cell receptor beta chains from one sample, sequenced in a study of T cells in Graves' hyperthyroidism and ophthalmopathy. The CDR3 regions of TCR beta were amplified from RNA transcripts. Researchers ran a first-round RT-PCR on the TCR CDR3 using the HTBI primer set. TCRdb used MiXCR to reprocess the multiplex PCR reads, holding one entry per CDR3 protein. Among 300,000 or so distinct CDR3 sequences, 18% were seen once, and the ten largest hold around 54%. Sequenced sample: blood. These receptors were taken from a woman in her fifties or sixties with Graves' hyperthyroidism.

This clonotype was observed many times. The CDR3 is CASSLRLAGTQYF. CDR3 DNA: TGTGCCAGCAGTTTGAGGCTAGCTGGTACGCAGTATTTT. The chain recombines TRBV12-3 or TRBV12-4 with TRBJ2-3, with TRBD2 as a possible D gene (5 bases). V dropped 3 bases and J dropped 8 bases, with 12 bases sitting between them. The CDR3 consists of 13 residues.

This clonotype was counted a few times. The chain couples TRBV10-3 to TRBJ2-7; 9 bases line up with TRBD1. The CDR3 is made up of 12 amino acids. V gave up 8 bases and J gave up 6 bases; unmatched junction bases: 5. Germline V gene data show CDR1 as ENHRY and CDR2 as SYGVKD. CDR3 sequence reads: CAIAQGASEQYF. CDR3 nucleotides: TGTGCCATCGCACAGGGGGCCAGCGAGCAGTACTTC.

Only a few counts were recorded for this clonotype. The V gene is TRBV10-2, the J gene TRBJ1-5; D not resolved. There are 14 residues in the CDR3. Germline V gene lookup returns CDR1 WSHSY and CDR2 SAAADI. With 7 bases removed from V and 3 bases from J, the gap between germline ends came to 13 bases. The CDR3 DNA reads TGCGCCAGCAACGACGGAGGGTACAATCAGCCCCAGCATTTT. This codes for CASNDGGYNQPQHF.

The V and J genes are TRBV29-1 and TRBJ2-7; D call uncertain. Between the trimmed V and J ends, which lost 6 bases and 5 bases, there was a span of 11 bases. The CDR3 is 11 residues long. CDR1 is SQVTM, CDR2 ANQGSEA, per germline. CDR3 region: CSVGSGHEQYF. As DNA, the CDR3 is TGCAGCGTAGGGTCTGGCCACGAGCAGTACTTC.

The chain links TRBV20-1 to TRBJ1-2; the match to TRBD1 covers 7 bases. Germline V gives CDR1 DFQATT, CDR2 SNEGSKA (reference sequence). The CDR3 is 13 amino acids. Here the CDR3 DNA reads TGCAGCGCGACCGGGACAGCTAACTATGGCTACACCTTC. It translates to CSATGTANYGYTF.

The chain combines TRBV6-2 or TRBV6-3 with TRBJ1-5, with 7 bases fitting TRBD1. Trimming removed 4 bases from V and 0 bases from J; junction bases left unmatched: 18. The CDR3 extends over 20 amino acids. Germline CDR1 MNHEY, CDR2 SVGEGT. CDR3: CASSCTINRGSICSNQPQHF. The CDR3 nucleotides read TGTGCCAGCAGTTGCACCATTAACAGGGGATCAATTTGTAGCAATCAGCCCCAGCATTTT.

Many counts were recorded for this clonotype. The chain recombines TRBV11-2 with TRBJ1-1, with D possibly being TRBD1 (6 bases). In germline, CDR1 is SGHAT, CDR2 FQNNGV. Trimming removed 5 bases at V and 5 bases at J, with 21 bases between. The CDR3 length is 16 residues. The CDR3 protein is CASSPPRVRGDTEAFF. In DNA form, the CDR3 reads TGTGCCAGCAGCCCACCACGGGTCAGGGGTGATACTGAAGCTTTCTTT.

This clonotype has a handful of counts. The rearrangement joins TRBV10-3 to TRBJ2-1, with D uncertain. CDR1 and CDR2 (germline): ENHRY, SYGVKD. The CDR3 totals 12 residues. The CDR3 loop reads CVQLPSGNEQFF. The DNA of the CDR3 is TGTGTCCAACTCCCCTCGGGCAATGAGCAGTTCTTC.

The V and J genes are TRBV6-1 and TRBJ2-1; D uncertain. The germline V and J ends were trimmed by 9 bases and 0 bases, with 12 bases remaining between them. In germline, CDR1 is MNHNS, CDR2 SASEGT. CDR3 length: 14 amino acids. CDR3 residues: CASRLQSSYNEQFF. The CDR3 bases are TGTGCCAGTAGACTCCAGAGCTCCTACAATGAGCAGTTCTTC.

At least ten counts were recorded for this clonotype. This chain joins TRBV6-5 and TRBJ2-5, with 7 positions matching TRBD2. The V gene's germline CDR1 is MNHEY and CDR2 SVGAGI. J was trimmed by 5 bases and V by 5 bases; bases with no gene match: 5. This CDR3 is 13 amino acids long. The CDR3 sequence: CASSPVAGETQYF. CDR3 bases: TGTGCCAGCAGTCCCGTAGCGGGCGAGACCCAGTACTTC.

The chain is built from TRBV4-1 and TRBJ2-3; either TRBD1 or TRBD2 may fit D (5 bases each). V was trimmed by 4 bases and J by 2 bases, leaving 19 bases between them. CDR3 length equals 17 residues. Germline CDR1 MGHRA, CDR2 YSYEKL. The CDR3 nucleotides are TGCGCCAGCAGCCGAGGGGCGAGTAGGACCGCCACAGATACGCAGTATTTT. Amino acid sequence: CASSRGASRTATDTQYF.

This clonotype was observed a handful of times. The chain joins TRBV3-1 to TRBJ2-1; D perhaps matches TRBD2 (7 bases). Germline CDR1 LGHDT, CDR2 YNNKEL (reference sequence). This CDR3 has 15 residues. Trimming shortened V by 0 bases and J by 5 bases, and 11 bases separated the two germline ends. The CDR3 reads CASSQEGGLNNEQFF. The CDR3, as DNA: TGTGCCAGCAGCCAAGAGGGGGGGCTTAACAATGAGCAGTTCTTC.